The 13 T cell receptor beta chains below all came from one sample that was sequenced in a study of metastatic and nonmetastatic thyroid tumors. All patients were treatment-naive before thyroid surgery. TCRdb re-called clones from the PCR reads using MiXCR. The table shows about 20,000 clones, with about 32% occurring only once. The sequencing input was tumor tissue. The receptors here all came from a male donor with papillary thyroid cancer or a benign thyroid nodule (not recorded which). Some clones in this sample may be carry-over from other donors' samples.

V usage is TRBV2 and J usage is TRBJ1-3; 8 bases agree with TRBD1. The J segment lost 8 bases and the V segment lost 9 bases, leaving 12 bases of the junction unmatched. Germline CDR1 reads SNHLY; CDR2 reads FYNNEI. This CDR3 has 14 amino acids. Here the CDR3 DNA reads TGTGCCAGAAAGACAGGGGACTCTGTAGACACCATATATTTT. It specifies CARKTGDSVDTIYF.

Worth noting for this clone: An end of the junction does not agree with germline; a read error may underlie this. The chain combines TRBV7-2 with TRBJ2-7; 7 nucleotides agree with TRBD1. This CDR3 has 14 residues. The germline V gene encodes CDR1 SGHTA and CDR2 FQGNSA. In DNA form, the CDR3 reads TGTGCCAGCGTGGACAGGTCAAATTCCTACGAGCAGCACTTC. It specifies CASVDRSNSYEQHF.

A few counts support this clone. The J gene is TRBJ2-7, the V gene TRBV6-5, with D perhaps matching TRBD2 (6 bases). The CDR3 consists of 16 residues. CDR1 is MNHEY and CDR2 is SVGAGI in the germline V gene. V was trimmed by 0 bases and J by 3 bases, leaving 15 bases between them. CDR3 in DNA: TGTGCCAGCAGTTACTCGATGGTCGGGGGTGTCTACGAGCAGTACTTC. Amino acid sequence: CASSYSMVGGVYEQYF.

This clone was seen more than once but under ten times. The chain employs TRBV12-3 or TRBV12-4 and TRBJ2-1; perhaps TRBD2 as D (6 bases). CDR3 length: 13 residues. The V end lost 3 bases, the J end lost 10 bases, and 13 bases lay between the germline ends. The CDR3 here is CASSFGGVREQFF. CDR3 bases: TGTGCCAGCAGTTTCGGGGGAGTGAGAGAGCAGTTCTTC.

This clone turned up a few times. The rearrangement links TRBV2 to TRBJ1-5; tentatively, D is TRBD1 (5 bases). V was clipped by 7 bases and J by 5 bases, with 15 bases between them. Germline loops: CDR1 SNHLY, CDR2 FYNNEI. The CDR3 runs 14 residues. CDR3 nucleotide sequence: TGTGCCAGCATTGGCCCAGGGATTGATCAGCCCCAGCATTTT. This codes for CASIGPGIDQPQHF.

This clone was recorded a few times. The CDR3, as DNA: TGTGCCAGCGCTGGGACAGGGGCGAACACTGAAGCTTTCTTT. Translating gives CASAGTGANTEAFF. The chain uses TRBV4-2 and TRBJ1-1, with 10 bases that match TRBD1. This CDR3 contains 14 residues. Per the germline V gene, CDR1 is LGHNA and CDR2 is YNFKEQ. Trimming cost V 8 bases and J 1 base; bases outside gene matches: 4.

This clone was counted between two and nine times. Its ends do not fully match the called genes, so a read error is possible. The chain couples TRBV6-1 to TRBJ1-3; 8 bases match TRBD1. CDR1 is MNHNS, CDR2 SASEGT, per germline. CDR3 length: 15 residues. DNA of the CDR3: TGCGCCAGCAGTCCGGACAGGGTCGTTCGAAGCACCATATATTTT. This codes for CASSPDRVVRSTIYF.

V is TRBV20-1 and J is TRBJ1-1, with a tentative D call TRBD1 (6 bases). Per germline, CDR1 DFQATT and CDR2 SNEGSKA (reference sequence). V lost 5 bases, J lost 0 bases, and 16 bases lay in between. CDR3 length: 15 amino acids. The CDR3 DNA reads TGCAGTGCTCTTTCTTCCCGGGACATGAACACTGAAGCTTTCTTT. Translated: CSALSSRDMNTEAFF.

This rearrangement joins TRBV19 to TRBJ1-5, with D uncertain. The germline V gene encodes CDR1 LNHDA and CDR2 SQIVND (reference sequence). V was clipped by 1 base and J by 8 bases, with 6 bases between them. CDR3 size: 12 residues. This CDR3 is CASSIAREPQHF. The DNA of the CDR3 is TGTGCCAGTAGTATAGCCCGAGAGCCCCAGCATTTT.

In the case of this clone: A read error may account for a junction end that differs from germline. The V call is TRBV27, the J call TRBJ2-7, with TRBD2 matching over 7 bases. The CDR3 has 14 amino acids. Germline V lookup: CDR1 MNHEY, CDR2 SMNVEV (reference sequence). This CDR3 is CTSSSGGVNHEQYF. CDR3 in DNA: TGTACCAGCAGTTCGGGGGGAGTCAATCACGAGCAGTACTTC.

The chain uses TRBV10-1 and TRBJ2-7, with 10 bases fitting TRBD2. Germline CDR1 and CDR2: WNHNN and SYGVQD (reference sequence). Trimming took 7 bases from V and 0 from J; bases not matched to a gene: 12. The CDR3 spans 17 residues. The CDR3 spells CASTDRKGLATSYEQYF. In nucleotides, the CDR3 is TGCGCCAGCACTGATAGGAAGGGACTAGCGACCTCCTACGAGCAGTACTTC.

The chain joins TRBV7-8 to TRBJ1-2, with 9 bases matching TRBD1. This CDR3 has 17 amino acids. In germline, CDR1 is SGHVS, CDR2 FQNEAQ. V trimming: 1 base; J trimming: 3 bases; junction bases outside the gene matches: 9. The CDR3 coding sequence is TGTGCCAGCAGCTTAGGCGGGACAGGGCTTAATCACTATGGCTACACCTTC. This sequence encodes CASSLGGTGLNHYGYTF.

Of note for this clone: Additional DNA sequences in this sample encode the identical CDR3. This rearrangement joins TRBV7-6 to TRBJ2-7, with D possibly being TRBD1 or TRBD2 (8 bases each). CDR1 SGHVS and CDR2 FNYEAQ come from the germline V gene. This CDR3 spans 18 amino acids. The ends were cut back, 2 bases at V and 2 bases at J, with 22 bases in the middle. CDR3 coding DNA: TGTGCCAGCAGCTTAAGCAGGGGGCAGTCTAGCGGGCCCTACGAGCAGTACTTC. Amino acid sequence: CASSLSRGQSSGPYEQYF. The full variable domain, completed using reference TRBV7-6 and TRBJ2-7, is GAGVSQSPRYKVTKRGQDVALRCDPISGHVSLYWYRQALGQGPEFLTYFNYEAQQDKSGLPNDRFSAERPEGSISTLTIQRTEQRDSAMYRCASSLSRGQSSGPYEQYFGPGTRLTVT.